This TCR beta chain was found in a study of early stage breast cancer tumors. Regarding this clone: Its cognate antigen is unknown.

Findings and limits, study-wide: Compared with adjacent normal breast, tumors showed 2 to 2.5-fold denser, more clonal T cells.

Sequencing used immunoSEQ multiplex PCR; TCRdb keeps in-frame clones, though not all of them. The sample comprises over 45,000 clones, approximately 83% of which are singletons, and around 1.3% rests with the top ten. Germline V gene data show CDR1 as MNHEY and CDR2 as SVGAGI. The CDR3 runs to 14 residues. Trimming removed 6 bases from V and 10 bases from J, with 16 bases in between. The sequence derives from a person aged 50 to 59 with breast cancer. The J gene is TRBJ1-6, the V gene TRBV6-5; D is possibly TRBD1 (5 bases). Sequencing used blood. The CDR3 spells CASSFRGGSSPLHF. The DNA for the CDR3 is TGTGCCAGCAGCTTCCGGGGGGGAAGCTCACCCCTCCACTTT.